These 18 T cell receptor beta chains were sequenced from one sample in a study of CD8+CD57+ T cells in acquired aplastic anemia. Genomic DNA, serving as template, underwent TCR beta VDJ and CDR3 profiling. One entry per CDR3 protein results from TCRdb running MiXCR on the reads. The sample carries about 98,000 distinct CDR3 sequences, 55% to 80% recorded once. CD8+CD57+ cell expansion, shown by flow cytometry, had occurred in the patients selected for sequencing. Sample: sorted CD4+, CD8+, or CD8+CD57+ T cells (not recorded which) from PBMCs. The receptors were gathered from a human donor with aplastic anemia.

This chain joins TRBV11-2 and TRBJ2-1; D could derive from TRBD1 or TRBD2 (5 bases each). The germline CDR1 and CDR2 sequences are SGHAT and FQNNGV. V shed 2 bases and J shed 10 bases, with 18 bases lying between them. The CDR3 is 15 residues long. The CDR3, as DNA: TGTGCCAGCAGCTTAAGACGCCGGGACCTAGGGGAGCAGTTCTTC. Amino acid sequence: CASSLRRRDLGEQFF.

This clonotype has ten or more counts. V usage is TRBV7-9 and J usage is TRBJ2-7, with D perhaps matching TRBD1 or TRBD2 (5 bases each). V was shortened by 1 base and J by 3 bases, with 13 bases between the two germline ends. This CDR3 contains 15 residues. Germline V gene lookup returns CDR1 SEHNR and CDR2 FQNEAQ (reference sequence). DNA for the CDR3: TGTGCCAGCAGCTTAGGAACGGGACGGATCTACGAGCAGTACTTC. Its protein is CASSLGTGRIYEQYF. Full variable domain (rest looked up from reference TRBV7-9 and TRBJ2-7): DTGVSQNPRHKITKRGQNVTFRCDPISEHNRLYWYRQTLGQGPEFLTYFQNEAQLEKSRLLSDRFSAERPKGSFSTLEIQRTEQGDSAMYLCASSLGTGRIYEQYFGPGTRLTVT.

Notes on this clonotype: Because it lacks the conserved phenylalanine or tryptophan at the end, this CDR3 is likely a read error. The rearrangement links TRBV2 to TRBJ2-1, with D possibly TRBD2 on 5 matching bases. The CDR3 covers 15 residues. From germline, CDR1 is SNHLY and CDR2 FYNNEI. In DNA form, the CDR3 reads TGTGCCAGTAGTGGAACTAGTGGGTTCTTCAATGAGCAGTTCCTC. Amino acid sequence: CASSGTSGFFNEQFL.

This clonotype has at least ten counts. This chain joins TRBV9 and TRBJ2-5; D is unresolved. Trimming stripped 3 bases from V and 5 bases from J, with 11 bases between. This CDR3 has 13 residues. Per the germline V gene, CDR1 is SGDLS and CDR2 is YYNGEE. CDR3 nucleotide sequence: TGTGCCAGCAGCGAACCCAGTTCGGAGACCCAGTACTTC. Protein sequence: CASSEPSSETQYF.

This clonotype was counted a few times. CDR3 sequence reads: CASSTWDTRYEQYF. The CDR3, as DNA: TGTGCCAGCAGTACTTGGGACACCAGATACGAGCAGTACTTC. J is TRBJ2-7 and V is TRBV2; tentatively, D is TRBD1 (6 bases). The ends were cut back, 5 bases at V and 4 bases at J, with 15 bases in the middle. The CDR3 has 14 amino acids. CDR1 and CDR2 from the germline V gene are SNHLY and FYNNEI.

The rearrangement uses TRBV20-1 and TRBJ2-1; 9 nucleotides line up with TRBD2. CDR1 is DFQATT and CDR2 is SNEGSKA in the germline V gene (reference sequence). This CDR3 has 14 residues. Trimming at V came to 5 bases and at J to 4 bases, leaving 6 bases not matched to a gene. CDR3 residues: CSAGSSGKYNEQFF. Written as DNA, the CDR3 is TGCAGTGCTGGATCTAGCGGGAAGTACAATGAGCAGTTCTTC.

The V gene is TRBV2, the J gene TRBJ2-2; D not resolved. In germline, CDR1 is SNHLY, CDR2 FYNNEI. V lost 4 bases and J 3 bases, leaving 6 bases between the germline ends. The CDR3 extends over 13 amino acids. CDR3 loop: CASSVKDTGELFF. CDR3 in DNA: TGTGCCAGCAGTGTAAAAGACACCGGGGAGCTGTTTTTT.

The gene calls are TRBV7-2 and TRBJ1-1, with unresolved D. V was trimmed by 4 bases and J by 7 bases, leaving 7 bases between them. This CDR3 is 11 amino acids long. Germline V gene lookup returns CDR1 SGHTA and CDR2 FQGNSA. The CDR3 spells CASSSSLEAFF. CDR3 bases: TGTGCCAGCAGCTCCAGCCTTGAAGCTTTCTTT.

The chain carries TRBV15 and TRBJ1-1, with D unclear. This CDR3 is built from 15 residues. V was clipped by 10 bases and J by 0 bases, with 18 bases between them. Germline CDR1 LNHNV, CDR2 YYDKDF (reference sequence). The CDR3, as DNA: TGTGCCATATCCGGAAGCAAGAATATGAACACTGAAGCTTTCTTT. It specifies CAISGSKNMNTEAFF.

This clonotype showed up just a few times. CDR3 residues: CASSDNNEQFF. The CDR3 DNA sequence: TGCGCCAGCAGTGACAACAATGAGCAGTTCTTC. The chain has TRBV10-1 and TRBJ2-1; D remains unclear. Germline CDR1 WNHNN, CDR2 SYGVQD (reference sequence). The CDR3 has 11 amino acids. Trimming shortened V by 3 bases and J by 5 bases, and 2 bases separated the two germline ends.

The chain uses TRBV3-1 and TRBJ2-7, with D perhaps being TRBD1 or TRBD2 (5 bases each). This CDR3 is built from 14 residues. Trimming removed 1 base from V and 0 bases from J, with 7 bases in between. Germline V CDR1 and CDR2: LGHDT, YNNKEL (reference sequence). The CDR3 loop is CASSQAGSSYEQYF. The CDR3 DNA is TGTGCCAGCAGCCAAGCAGGGAGCTCCTACGAGCAGTACTTC.

As DNA, the CDR3 is TGTGCCAGCAGTACCGGGACTAGCGGCTTATACGAGCAGTACTTC. Translated: CASSTGTSGLYEQYF. The chain employs TRBV7-8 and TRBJ2-7, with TRBD2 matching 11 bases. Per germline, CDR1 SGHVS and CDR2 FQNEAQ. V was pared by 6 bases and J by 4 bases, with 8 bases of the junction left unmatched. The CDR3 covers 15 residues.

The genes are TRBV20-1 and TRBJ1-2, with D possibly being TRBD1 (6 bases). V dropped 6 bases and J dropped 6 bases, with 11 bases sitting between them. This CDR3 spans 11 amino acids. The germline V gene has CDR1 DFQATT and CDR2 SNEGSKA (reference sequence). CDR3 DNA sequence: TGCAGTGCCGAGGGGGGACATGGCTACACCTTC. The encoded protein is CSAEGGHGYTF.

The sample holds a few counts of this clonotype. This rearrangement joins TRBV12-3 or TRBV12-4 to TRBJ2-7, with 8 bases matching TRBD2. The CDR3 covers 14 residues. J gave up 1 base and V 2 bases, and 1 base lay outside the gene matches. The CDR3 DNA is TGTGCCAGCAGTTTACGGGGGGGATCCTACGAGCAGTACTTC. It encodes CASSLRGGSYEQYF.

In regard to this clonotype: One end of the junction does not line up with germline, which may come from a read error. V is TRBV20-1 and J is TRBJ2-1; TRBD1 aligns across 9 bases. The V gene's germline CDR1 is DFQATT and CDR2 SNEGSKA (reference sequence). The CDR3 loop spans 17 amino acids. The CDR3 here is CSAFGGTGIQSYNEQLF. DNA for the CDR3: TGCAGTGCCTTCGGAGGGACAGGGATTCAATCCTACAATGAGCAGCTCTTC.

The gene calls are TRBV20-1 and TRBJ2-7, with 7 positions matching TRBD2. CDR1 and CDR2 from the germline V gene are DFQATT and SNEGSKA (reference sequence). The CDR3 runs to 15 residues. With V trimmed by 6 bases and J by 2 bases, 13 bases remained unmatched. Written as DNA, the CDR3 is TGCAGTGCCCAAACAAGACCGGGACTAACCTACGAGCAGTACTTC. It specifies CSAQTRPGLTYEQYF.

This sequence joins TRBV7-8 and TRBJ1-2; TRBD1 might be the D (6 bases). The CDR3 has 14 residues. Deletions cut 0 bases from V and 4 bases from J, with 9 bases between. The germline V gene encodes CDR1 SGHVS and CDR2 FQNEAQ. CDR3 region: CASSLAGAGYGYTF. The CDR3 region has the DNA TGTGCCAGCAGCTTAGCGGGGGCAGGCTATGGCTACACCTTC.

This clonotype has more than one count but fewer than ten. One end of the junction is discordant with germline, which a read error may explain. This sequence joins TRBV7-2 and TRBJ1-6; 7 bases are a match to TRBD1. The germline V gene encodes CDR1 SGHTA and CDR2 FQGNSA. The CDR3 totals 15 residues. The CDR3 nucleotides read TGTGCCAGCAGCTTAGGGGCGGCACAGGGGTCACTCCTCCACTTT. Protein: CASSLGAAQGSLLHF.